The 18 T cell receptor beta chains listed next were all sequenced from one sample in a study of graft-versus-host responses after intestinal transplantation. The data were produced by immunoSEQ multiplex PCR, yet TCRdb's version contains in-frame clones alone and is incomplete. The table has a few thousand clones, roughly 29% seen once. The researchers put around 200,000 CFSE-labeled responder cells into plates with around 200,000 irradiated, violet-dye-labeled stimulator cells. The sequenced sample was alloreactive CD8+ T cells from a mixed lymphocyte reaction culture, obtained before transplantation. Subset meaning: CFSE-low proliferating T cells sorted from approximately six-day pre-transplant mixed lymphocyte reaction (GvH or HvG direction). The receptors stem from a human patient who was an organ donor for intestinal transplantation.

The CDR3 region is CASSQDLRGGTGELFF. In DNA form, the CDR3 reads TGCGCCAGCAGCCAAGACTTGCGGGGGGGCACCGGGGAGCTGTTTTTT. The chain employs TRBV4-3 and TRBJ2-2; 9 bases align to TRBD2. The CDR3 covers 16 residues. The junction had 3 bases not matched to a gene; V was cut back by 0 bases and J by 4 bases. Germline lookup yields CDR1 LGHNA and CDR2 YSLEER.

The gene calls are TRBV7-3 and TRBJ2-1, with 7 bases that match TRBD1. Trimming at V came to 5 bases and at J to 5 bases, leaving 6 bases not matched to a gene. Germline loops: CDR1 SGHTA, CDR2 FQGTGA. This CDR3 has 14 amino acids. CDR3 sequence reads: CASSTSGTDNEQFF. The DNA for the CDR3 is TGTGCCAGCAGCACTTCCGGGACAGACAATGAGCAGTTCTTC. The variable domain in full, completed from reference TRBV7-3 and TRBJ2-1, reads GAGVSQTPSNKVTEKGKYVELRCDPISGHTALYWYRQSLGQGPEFLIYFQGTGAADDSGLPNDRFFAVRPEGSVSTLKIQRTERGDSAVYLCASSTSGTDNEQFFGPGTRLTVL.

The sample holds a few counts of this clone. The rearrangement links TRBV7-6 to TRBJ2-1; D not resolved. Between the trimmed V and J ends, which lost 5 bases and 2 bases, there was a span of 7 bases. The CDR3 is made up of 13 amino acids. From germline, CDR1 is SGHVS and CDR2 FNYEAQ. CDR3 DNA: TGTGCCAGCAGCCCATCTACCTACAATGAGCAGTTCTTC. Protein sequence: CASSPSTYNEQFF.

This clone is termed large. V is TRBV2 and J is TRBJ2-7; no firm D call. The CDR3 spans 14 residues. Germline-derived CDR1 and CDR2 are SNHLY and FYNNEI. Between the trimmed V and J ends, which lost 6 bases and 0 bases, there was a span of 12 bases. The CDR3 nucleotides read TGTGCCAGCAGGAGATTAGCTTCCTCCTACGAGCAGTACTTC. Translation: CASRRLASSYEQYF.

The CDR3 DNA reads as TGCGCCAGCAGCCTGGGCCTCTACAATGAGCAGTTCTTC. Protein sequence: CASSLGLYNEQFF. This chain connects TRBV4-1 to TRBJ2-1; D gene ambiguous. The V and J ends lost 4 bases and 3 bases respectively, with 7 bases between them. Germline CDR1 MGHRA, CDR2 YSYEKL. The CDR3 runs to 13 residues.

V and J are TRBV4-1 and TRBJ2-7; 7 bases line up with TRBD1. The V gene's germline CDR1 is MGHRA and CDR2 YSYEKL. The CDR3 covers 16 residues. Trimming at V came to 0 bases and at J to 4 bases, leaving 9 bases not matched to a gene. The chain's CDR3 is CASSQETDRASYEQYF. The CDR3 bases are TGCGCCAGCAGCCAAGAAACCGACAGGGCCTCGTACGAGCAGTACTTC.

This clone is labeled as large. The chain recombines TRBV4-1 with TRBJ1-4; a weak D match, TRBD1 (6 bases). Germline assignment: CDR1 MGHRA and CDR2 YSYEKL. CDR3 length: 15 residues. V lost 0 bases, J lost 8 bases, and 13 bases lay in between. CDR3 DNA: TGCGCCAGCAGCCAAGAGCACAGGGTCCAGGAAAAACTGTTTTTT. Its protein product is CASSQEHRVQEKLFF.

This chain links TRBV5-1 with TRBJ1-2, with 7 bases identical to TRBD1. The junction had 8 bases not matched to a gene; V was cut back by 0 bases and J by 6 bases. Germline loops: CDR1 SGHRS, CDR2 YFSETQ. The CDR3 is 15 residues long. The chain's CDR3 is CASSLARQGYDGYTF. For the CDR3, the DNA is TGCGCCAGCAGCTTGGCCAGACAGGGTTACGATGGCTACACCTTC.

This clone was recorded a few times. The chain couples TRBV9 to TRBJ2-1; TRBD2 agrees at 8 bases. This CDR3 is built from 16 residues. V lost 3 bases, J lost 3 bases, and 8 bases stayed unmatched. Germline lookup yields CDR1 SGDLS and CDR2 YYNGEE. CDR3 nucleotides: TGTGCCAGCAGCGCGGGGGGGCTAGCGGTCTACAATGAGCAGTTCTTC. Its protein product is CASSAGGLAVYNEQFF.

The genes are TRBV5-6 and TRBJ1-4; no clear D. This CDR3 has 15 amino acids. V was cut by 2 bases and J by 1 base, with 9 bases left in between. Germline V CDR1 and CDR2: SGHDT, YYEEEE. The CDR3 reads CASSFGYGTNEKLFF. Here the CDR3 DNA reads TGTGCCAGCAGCTTTGGTTACGGAACTAATGAAAAACTGTTTTTT. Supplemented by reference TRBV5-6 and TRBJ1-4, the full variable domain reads DAGVTQSPTHLIKTRGQQVTLRCSPKSGHDTVSWYQQALGQGPQFIFQYYEEEERQRGNFPDRFSGHQFPNYSSELNVNALLLGDSALYLCASSFGYGTNEKLFFGSGTQLSVL.

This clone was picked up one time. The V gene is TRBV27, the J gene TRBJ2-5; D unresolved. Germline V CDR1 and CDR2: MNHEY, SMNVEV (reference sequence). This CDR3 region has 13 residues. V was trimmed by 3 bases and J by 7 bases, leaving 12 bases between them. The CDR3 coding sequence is TGTGCCAGCAGTTTCTTGGCGGTAGGGACCCAGTACTTC. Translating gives CASSFLAVGTQYF.

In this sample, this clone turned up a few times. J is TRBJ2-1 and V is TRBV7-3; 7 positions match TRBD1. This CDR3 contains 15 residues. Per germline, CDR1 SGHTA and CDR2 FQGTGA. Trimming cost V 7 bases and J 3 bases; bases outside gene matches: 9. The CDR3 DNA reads TGTGCCAGCAACAGTGGTAGGGACAGCTACAATGAGCAGTTCTTC. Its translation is CASNSGRDSYNEQFF.

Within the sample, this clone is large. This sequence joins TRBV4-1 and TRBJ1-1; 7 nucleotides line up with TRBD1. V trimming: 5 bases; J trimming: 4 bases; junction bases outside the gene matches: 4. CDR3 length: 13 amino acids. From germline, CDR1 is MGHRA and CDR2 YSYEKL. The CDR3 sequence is CASSFNRGTEAFF. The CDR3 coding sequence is TGCGCCAGCAGCTTTAACAGGGGCACTGAAGCTTTCTTT.

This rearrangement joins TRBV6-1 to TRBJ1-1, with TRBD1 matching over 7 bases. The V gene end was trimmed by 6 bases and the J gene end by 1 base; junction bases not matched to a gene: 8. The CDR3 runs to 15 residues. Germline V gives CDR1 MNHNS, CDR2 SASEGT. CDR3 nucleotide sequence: TGTGCCAGCAGGGCTCAAGACAGGGCGAACACTGAAGCTTTCTTT. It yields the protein CASRAQDRANTEAFF.

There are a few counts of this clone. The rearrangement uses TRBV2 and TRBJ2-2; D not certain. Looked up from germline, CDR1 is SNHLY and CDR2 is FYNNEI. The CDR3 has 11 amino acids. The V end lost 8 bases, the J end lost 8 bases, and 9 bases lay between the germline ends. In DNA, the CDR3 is TGTGCCAGCGGCCCTCGAGGGGAGCTGTTTTTT. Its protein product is CASGPRGELFF. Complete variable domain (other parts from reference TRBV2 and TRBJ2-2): EPEVTQTPSHQVTQMGQEVILRCVPISNHLYFYWYRQILGQKVEFLVSFYNNEISEKSEIFDDQFSVERPDGSNFTLKIRSTKLEDSAMYFCASGPRGELFFGEGSRLTVL.

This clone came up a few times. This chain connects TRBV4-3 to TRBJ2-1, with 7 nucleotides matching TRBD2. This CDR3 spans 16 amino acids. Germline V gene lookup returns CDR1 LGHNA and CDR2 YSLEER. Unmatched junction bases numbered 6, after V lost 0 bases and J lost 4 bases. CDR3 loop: CASSQDRLAVYNEQFF. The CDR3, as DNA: TGCGCCAGCAGCCAAGATCGGCTAGCGGTGTACAATGAGCAGTTCTTC.

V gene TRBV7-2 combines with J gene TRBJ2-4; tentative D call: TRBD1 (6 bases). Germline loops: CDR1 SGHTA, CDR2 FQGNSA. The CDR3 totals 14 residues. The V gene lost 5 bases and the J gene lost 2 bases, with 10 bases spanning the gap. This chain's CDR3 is CASSRQVTKNIQYF. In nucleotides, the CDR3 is TGTGCCAGCAGCCGACAGGTCACCAAAAACATTCAGTACTTC.

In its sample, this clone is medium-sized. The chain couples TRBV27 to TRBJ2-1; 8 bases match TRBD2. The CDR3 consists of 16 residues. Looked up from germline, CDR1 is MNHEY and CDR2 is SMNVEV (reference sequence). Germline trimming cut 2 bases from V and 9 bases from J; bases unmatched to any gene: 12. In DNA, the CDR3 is TGTGCCAGCAGTTTAATCTTAACGGGGGGGCTGGGTGAGCAGTTCTTC. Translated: CASSLILTGGLGEQFF.